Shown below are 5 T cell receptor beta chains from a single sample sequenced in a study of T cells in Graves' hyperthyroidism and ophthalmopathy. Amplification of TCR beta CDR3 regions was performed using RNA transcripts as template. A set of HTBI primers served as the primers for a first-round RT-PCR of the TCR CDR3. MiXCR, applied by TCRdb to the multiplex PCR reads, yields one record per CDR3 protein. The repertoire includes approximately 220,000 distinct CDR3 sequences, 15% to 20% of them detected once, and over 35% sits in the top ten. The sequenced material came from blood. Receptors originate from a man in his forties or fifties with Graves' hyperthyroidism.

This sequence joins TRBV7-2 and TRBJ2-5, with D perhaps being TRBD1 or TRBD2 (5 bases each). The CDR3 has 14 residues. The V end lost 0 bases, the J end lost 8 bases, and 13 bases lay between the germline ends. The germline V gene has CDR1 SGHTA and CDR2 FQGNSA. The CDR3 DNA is TGTGCCAGCAGCTTAGCGGGGGTGACCGGAACCCAGTACTTC. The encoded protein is CASSLAGVTGTQYF. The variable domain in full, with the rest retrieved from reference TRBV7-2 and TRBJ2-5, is GAGVSQSPSNKVTEKGKDVELRCDPISGHTALYWYRQSLGQGLEFLIYFQGNSAPDKSGLPSDRFSAERTGGSVSTLTIQRTQQEDSAVYLCASSLAGVTGTQYFGPGTRLLVL.

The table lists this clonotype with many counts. The DNA for the CDR3 is TGTGCCAGCAGTTTACGTGGGCCCCAGGCTGAAAAACTGTTTTTT. Protein: CASSLRGPQAEKLFF. V and J are TRBV27 and TRBJ1-4, with D unclear. The germline V and J ends were trimmed by 2 bases and 7 bases, with 14 bases remaining between them. The CDR3 extends over 15 amino acids. The germline V gene has CDR1 MNHEY and CDR2 SMNVEV (reference sequence). The full variable domain, rest sourced from reference TRBV27 and TRBJ1-4, is EAQVTQNPRYLITVTGKKLTVTCSQNMNHEYMSWYRQDPGLGLRQIYYSMNVEVTDKGDVPEGYKVSRKEKRNFPLILESPSPNQTSLYFCASSLRGPQAEKLFFGSGTQLSVL.

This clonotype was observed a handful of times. The CDR3 is CASSLGQDNSPLHF. The CDR3 DNA follows: TGTGCCAGCAGCTTGGGACAGGATAATTCACCCCTCCACTTT. This chain joins TRBV6-1 and TRBJ1-6; 8 nucleotides agree with TRBD1. Germline assignment: CDR1 MNHNS and CDR2 SASEGT. The CDR3 sequence is 14 residues long. With 6 bases clipped from V and 5 bases from J, the junction kept 3 bases outside the gene matches.

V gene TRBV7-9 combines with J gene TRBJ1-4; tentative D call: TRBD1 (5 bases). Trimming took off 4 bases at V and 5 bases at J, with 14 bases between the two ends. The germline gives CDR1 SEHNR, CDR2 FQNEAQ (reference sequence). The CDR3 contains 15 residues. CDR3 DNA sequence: TGTGCCAGCAGCTGGGGTGGGGGACTGAATGAAAAACTGTTTTTT. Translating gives CASSWGGGLNEKLFF.

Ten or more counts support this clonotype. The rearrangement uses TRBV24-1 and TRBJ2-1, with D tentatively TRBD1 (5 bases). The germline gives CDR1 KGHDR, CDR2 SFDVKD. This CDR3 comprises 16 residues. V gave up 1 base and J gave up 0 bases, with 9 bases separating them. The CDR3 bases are TGTGCCACCAGTGATTTTGTTGACAGCTCCTACAATGAGCAGTTCTTC. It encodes CATSDFVDSSYNEQFF.